Presented here are 11 T cell receptor beta chains from one specimen sequenced in a study of blood T cells in healthy people across ages. A second about 6 to 12 cycle PCR used barcoded and J-beta primers. Using its own MiXCR run on the 5' RACE reads, TCRdb lists one record per CDR3 protein. The sample lists roughly 900,000 distinct CDR3 sequences, roughly 43% occurring once. The specimen sequenced was blood. Every receptor here comes from a man between 25 and 39 years old in good health.

This sequence joins TRBV29-1 and TRBJ2-1; D remains unclear. The CDR3 is 12 residues long. The germline CDR1 and CDR2 sequences are SQVTM and ANQGSEA. The V end was cut by 3 bases, the J end by 6 bases, with 9 bases between. Here the CDR3 reads CSVDLMGNEQFF. The CDR3 bases are TGCAGCGTTGATCTTATGGGCAATGAGCAGTTCTTC.

CDR3 coding DNA: TGCAGCGTTCGTCGGGACCACTCCTACGAGCAGTACTTC. Its protein is CSVRRDHSYEQYF. The V and J genes are TRBV29-1 and TRBJ2-7, with D perhaps TRBD1 or TRBD2 (5 bases each). Deletions cut 5 bases from V and 0 bases from J, with 11 bases between. This CDR3 region has 13 residues. The germline V gene encodes CDR1 SQVTM and CDR2 ANQGSEA.

The rearrangement uses TRBV24-1 and TRBJ2-3; 9 bases line up with TRBD1. CDR1 is KGHDR, CDR2 SFDVKD, per germline. The CDR3 sequence is 15 residues long. V trimming: 4 bases; J trimming: 3 bases; junction bases outside the gene matches: 4. The CDR3 region is CATSDETGGTDTQYF. CDR3 sequence (DNA): TGTGCCACCAGTGACGAGACAGGGGGAACAGATACGCAGTATTTT.

This clonotype was counted at least ten times. V is TRBV20-1 and J is TRBJ2-1; 13 bases fit TRBD2. Germline V gene sequence: CDR1 DFQATT, CDR2 SNEGSKA (reference sequence). V was clipped by 2 bases and J by 4 bases; unmatched bases: 5. The CDR3 has 16 residues. CDR3 nucleotide sequence: TGCAGTGCTAGATCAAGACTAGCGGGGGGATACAATGAGCAGTTCTTC. Residues: CSARSRLAGGYNEQFF.

The chain couples TRBV4-3 to TRBJ1-1; tentatively, D is TRBD1 (6 bases). The CDR3 has 15 residues. V was cut by 0 bases and J by 4 bases, with 12 bases left in between. Per germline, CDR1 LGHNA and CDR2 YSLEER. The CDR3 spells CASSQDSGAGTEAFF. Here the CDR3 DNA reads TGCGCCAGCAGCCAAGATTCGGGGGCCGGCACTGAAGCTTTCTTT.

This clonotype was counted a few times. The V gene is TRBV6-2 or TRBV6-3, the J gene TRBJ2-1, with 8 bases that match TRBD2. The ends lost 6 bases at V and 9 bases at J; junction bases unmatched: 7. This CDR3 is built from 13 residues. Germline V gives CDR1 MNHEY, CDR2 SVGEGT. The CDR3 sequence: CASRPTSVPEQFF. CDR3 nucleotides: TGTGCCAGCAGGCCGACTAGCGTCCCTGAGCAGTTCTTC.

This chain joins TRBV19 and TRBJ2-1, with a tentative D call TRBD1 (6 bases). Germline V lookup: CDR1 LNHDA, CDR2 SQIVND (reference sequence). Trimming took off 3 bases at V and 8 bases at J, with 17 bases between the two ends. The CDR3 spans 15 residues. The CDR3 region is CASSIGTNFVDEQFF. CDR3 in DNA: TGTGCCAGTAGTATCGGGACAAACTTCGTCGATGAGCAGTTCTTC.

The gene calls are TRBV10-3 and TRBJ2-5; D may be TRBD2 (5 bases). Between the trimmed V and J ends, which lost 0 bases and 9 bases, there was a span of 8 bases. The CDR3 runs 12 residues. Germline loops: CDR1 ENHRY, CDR2 SYGVKD. CDR3 sequence (DNA): TGTGCCATCAGTGAGTCCCCGAGGGCCCAGTACTTC. It is translated as CAISESPRAQYF.

The chain combines TRBV3-1 with TRBJ2-5; D is ambiguous. From germline, CDR1 is LGHDT and CDR2 YNNKEL (reference sequence). The CDR3 loop spans 15 amino acids. V dropped 3 bases and J dropped 1 base, with 12 bases sitting between them. CDR3 sequence reads: CASSQQRAGQETQYF. CDR3 DNA sequence: TGTGCCAGCAGCCAGCAACGAGCTGGCCAAGAGACCCAGTACTTC.

This clonotype was counted at least ten times. The chain is built from TRBV4-2 and TRBJ2-1; 8 bases align to TRBD2. Trimming at V came to 1 base and at J to 0 bases, leaving 2 bases not matched to a gene. The CDR3 spans 16 residues. The germline V gene has CDR1 LGHNA and CDR2 YNFKEQ. For the CDR3, the DNA is TGTGCCAGCAGCCAAGGAGGGACTAGCTCCTACAATGAGCAGTTCTTC. Residues: CASSQGGTSSYNEQFF.

The chain carries TRBV12-5 and TRBJ2-3, with 7 nucleotides matching TRBD2. With 6 bases clipped from V and 5 bases from J, the junction kept 14 bases outside the gene matches. The CDR3 loop spans 16 amino acids. The V gene's germline CDR1 is LGHNT and CDR2 FRNRAP. The CDR3 sequence is CASGPKAGDIVDTQYF. The CDR3 DNA follows: TGTGCTAGTGGCCCCAAGGCGGGAGATATTGTAGATACGCAGTATTTT.